Following are 26 T cell receptor beta chains from one sample sequenced in a study of monozygotic twins with inflammatory bowel disease. TCRdb reprocessed the 5' RACE reads, keeping one entry per CDR3 protein, no DNA. The table gives 300,000 to 400,000 distinct CDR3 sequences; the top ten clones make up approximately 2% of it. Sequenced material: blood. These receptors all come from a human donor with ulcerative colitis or Crohn's disease, or a healthy co-twin of an affected twin (not recorded which).

This chain uses TRBV30 with TRBJ2-6. The CDR3 covers 13 residues. Looked up from germline, CDR1 is GTSNPN and CDR2 is SVGIG (reference sequence). This CDR3 reads CAWRISGANVLTF. Using reference TRBV30 and TRBJ2-6 for the parts outside the CDR3, the full variable domain is SQTIHQWPATLVQPVGSPLSLECTVEGTSNPNLYWYRQAAGRGLQLLFYSVGIGQISSEVPQNLSASRPQDRQFILSSKKLLLSDSGFYLCAWRISGANVLTFGAGSRLTVL.

The chain uses TRBV11-2 and TRBJ1-4; TCRdb's D gene call, TRBD1, goes unchecked for lack of DNA. The CDR3 contains 15 residues. Germline CDR1 and CDR2: SGHAT and FQNNGV. The chain's CDR3 is CASSSTGLTNEKLFF. Based on the CDR3 plus reference TRBV11-2 and TRBJ1-4, the full variable domain is EAGVAQSPRYKIIEKRQSVAFWCNPISGHATLYWYQQILGQGPKLLIQFQNNGVVDDSQLPKDRFSAERLKGVDSTLKIQPAKLEDSAVYLCASSSTGLTNEKLFFGSGTQLSVL.

The chain joins TRBV6-5 to TRBJ2-3; TCRdb outputs TRBD1, but without DNA this stays unchecked. CDR3 size: 17 residues. Looked up from germline, CDR1 is MNHEY and CDR2 is SVGAGI. The CDR3 protein is CASSYSIGTGRTDTQYF.

The chain links TRBV6-5 to TRBJ2-7; TCRdb gives TRBD1 as the D gene, but with no DNA this cannot be confirmed. Germline CDR1 and CDR2: MNHEY and SVGAGI. CDR3 length: 18 residues. CDR3 amino acids: CASSYSSNPEQFNYEQYF.

The V call is TRBV7-2, the J call TRBJ1-2; the TCRdb D gene call, TRBD1, has no DNA to confirm it. The CDR3 covers 14 residues. Germline CDR1 reads SGHTA; CDR2 reads FQGNSA. CDR3 residues: CASSFGRTPYGYTF.

V is TRBV20-1 and J is TRBJ2-6. The CDR3 runs 16 residues. Germline V gives CDR1 DFQATT, CDR2 SNEGSKA (reference sequence). CDR3 amino acids: CSASIPGTSGANVLTF.

This chain joins TRBV19 and TRBJ2-1. The CDR3 runs to 15 residues. Germline-derived CDR1 and CDR2 are LNHDA and SQIVND (reference sequence). CDR3: CASSTGITAYNEQFF. Using reference TRBV19 and TRBJ2-1 for the parts outside the CDR3, the full variable domain is DGGITQSPKYLFRKEGQNVTLSCEQNLNHDAMYWYRQDPGQGLRLIYYSQIVNDFQKGDIAEGYSVSREKKESFPLTVTSAQKNPTAFYLCASSTGITAYNEQFFGPGTRLTVL.

This rearrangement joins TRBV7-9 to TRBJ2-5. The CDR3 loop spans 12 amino acids. Germline V gene lookup returns CDR1 SEHNR and CDR2 FQNEAQ (reference sequence). This chain's CDR3 is CASEKDQETQYF.

The chain recombines TRBV7-9 with TRBJ2-7; TCRdb picks TRBD1, but there is no DNA to check that call. CDR3 length equals 13 residues. CDR1 and CDR2 from the germline V gene are SEHNR and FQNEAQ (reference sequence). The CDR3 spells CASSLVEGDEQYF.

The rearrangement uses TRBV12-3 or TRBV12-4 and TRBJ2-7. This CDR3 is 15 amino acids long. This chain's CDR3 is CASSLAPVSSYEQYF.

This sequence joins TRBV20-1 and TRBJ2-3; lacking DNA, the TRBD2 call made by TCRdb goes unchecked. Germline CDR1 is DFQATT and CDR2 is SNEGSKA (reference sequence). The CDR3 spans 14 residues. CDR3 in amino acids: CSASRGARTDTQYF.

The rearrangement joins TRBV28 to TRBJ2-7; TCRdb's D gene call, TRBD2, goes unchecked for lack of DNA. The CDR3 is 14 residues long. Germline-derived CDR1 and CDR2 are MDHEN and SYDVKM. CDR3 region: CASRWGTASYEQYF. Complete variable domain (other parts from reference TRBV28 and TRBJ2-7): DVKVTQSSRYLVKRTGEKVFLECVQDMDHENMFWYRQDPGLGLRLIYFSYDVKMKEKGDIPEGYSVSREKKERFSLILESASTNQTSMYLCASRWGTASYEQYFGPGTRLTVT.

The chain links TRBV6-6 to TRBJ2-7; TCRdb's assignment of TRBD1 cannot be checked, as there is no DNA. Germline CDR1 MNHNY, CDR2 SVGAGI (reference sequence). The CDR3 runs 14 residues. The chain's CDR3 is CASSYQGPRSEQYF.

This sequence joins TRBV11-2 and TRBJ2-7; lacking DNA, the TRBD1 call made by TCRdb goes unchecked. Germline assignment: CDR1 SGHAT and CDR2 FQNNGV. The CDR3 consists of 13 residues. CDR3: CASSFEGVSEQYF.

The genes are TRBV2 and TRBJ2-1. This CDR3 spans 12 amino acids. The germline gives CDR1 SNHLY, CDR2 FYNNEI. CDR3 in amino acids: CVSMWVDNEQFF.

The chain joins TRBV27 to TRBJ2-3. This CDR3 comprises 11 residues. The germline V gene has CDR1 MNHEY and CDR2 SMNVEV (reference sequence). The CDR3 loop reads CASTFGDTQYF.

This sequence joins TRBV6-1 and TRBJ2-4. This CDR3 is 14 amino acids long. The germline V gene has CDR1 MNHNS and CDR2 SASEGT. The CDR3 protein is CASSEEGFLNIQYF.

The chain employs TRBV29-1 and TRBJ2-7; the TCRdb D gene call, TRBD1, has no DNA to confirm it. Germline CDR1 reads SQVTM; CDR2 reads ANQGSEA. This CDR3 is built from 14 residues. CDR3 in amino acids: CSVESGSGAYEQYF.

J is TRBJ1-2 and V is TRBV20-1; TCRdb indicates TRBD1, and absent DNA this call remains unverified. From germline, CDR1 is DFQATT and CDR2 SNEGSKA (reference sequence). The CDR3 length is 14 residues. The CDR3: CSASGTGGGYGYTF.

This CDR3 reads CASSSLLATGANVLTF. V usage is TRBV27 and J usage is TRBJ2-6; the TRBD2 assignment by TCRdb is unverifiable without DNA. Per germline, CDR1 MNHEY and CDR2 SMNVEV (reference sequence). The CDR3 has 16 residues.

The CDR3: CASSLRLAGFYNEQFF. The chain joins TRBV12-3 or TRBV12-4 to TRBJ2-1; TCRdb proposes TRBD2, but this gene call is untestable without DNA. This CDR3 region has 16 residues.

The chain combines TRBV20-1 with TRBJ2-2. CDR3 length equals 14 residues. CDR1 and CDR2 (germline): DFQATT, SNEGSKA (reference sequence). The CDR3 reads CSASIQPNTGELFF.

The genes are TRBV6-1 and TRBJ1-4; TCRdb gives TRBD1 as the D gene, but with no DNA this cannot be confirmed. This CDR3 comprises 14 residues. CDR1 and CDR2 from the germline V gene are MNHNS and SASEGT. The CDR3 sequence is CASTGGTGAEKLFF.

The rearrangement links TRBV12-5 to TRBJ2-1; TCRdb names TRBD2, which stays unverified in the absence of DNA. Per germline, CDR1 LGHNT and CDR2 FRNRAP. CDR3 size: 15 residues. CDR3: CASGLTSGVLNEQFF.

This chain joins TRBV19 and TRBJ2-3; with no DNA, the TCRdb D assignment of TRBD1 cannot be verified. Germline CDR1 is LNHDA and CDR2 is SQIVND (reference sequence). The CDR3 totals 15 residues. CDR3 amino acids: CASSIAAGPTDTQYF.

The chain employs TRBV4-3 and TRBJ2-7; checking the TCRdb D call of TRBD1 is not possible without DNA. Germline loops: CDR1 LGHNA, CDR2 YSLEER. The CDR3 spans 15 residues. CDR3 loop: CASSQGFIGGYEQYF.